What follows are 26 T cell receptor beta chains derived from one specimen sequenced in a study of T-cell memory formation after mild COVID-19. TCRdb analysed the 5' RACE reads with MiXCR anew, one entry per CDR3 protein. The sample has around 370,000 distinct CDR3 sequences, over 20% seen once. The sequencing input was PBMCs or a T cell subset sorted from them (not recorded which). These receptor sequences come from an adult woman who had mild COVID-19 (a few samples of this study predate the infection). Cell type and time point are not known.

This clonotype was picked up a small number of times. V is TRBV3-1 and J is TRBJ1-6, with D tentatively TRBD1 (5 bases). V lost 4 bases to trimming and J lost 7 bases, with 14 bases between them. CDR3 length equals 15 residues. CDR1 is LGHDT, CDR2 YNNKEL, per germline (reference sequence). The CDR3 here is CASSLGRRDNSPLHF. The CDR3 nucleotides are TGTGCCAGCAGCCTCGGCCGGAGGGACAATTCACCCCTCCACTTT.

The chain carries TRBV20-1 and TRBJ2-7; 8 bases are a match to TRBD1. The length of the CDR3 is 16 residues. CDR1 and CDR2 (germline): DFQATT, SNEGSKA (reference sequence). The V segment lost 0 bases and the J segment 1 base; nucleotides outside the gene matches: 8. The CDR3 is CSARDPIRTGSYEQYF. The DNA of the CDR3 is TGCAGTGCTAGAGATCCTATCCGGACAGGGTCCTACGAGCAGTACTTC.

The gene calls are TRBV3-1 and TRBJ2-1; TRBD2 matches 11 bases. Germline V CDR1 and CDR2: LGHDT, YNNKEL (reference sequence). The length of the CDR3 is 14 residues. After removal of 7 bases from V and 6 bases from J, the junction contained 5 bases not matched to a gene. The CDR3 region is CASKIAGGPNEQFF. The CDR3 nucleotides read TGTGCCAGCAAAATAGCGGGAGGGCCCAATGAGCAGTTCTTC.

In its sample, this clonotype was seen a few times. V gene TRBV6-2 or TRBV6-3 combines with J gene TRBJ1-5; D uncertain. This CDR3 has 12 residues. V was shortened by 6 bases and J by 6 bases, with 9 bases between the two germline ends. From germline, CDR1 is MNHEY and CDR2 SVGEGT. The CDR3 loop is CASSYDTQPQHF. The CDR3 nucleotides are TGTGCCAGCAGCTACGACACTCAGCCCCAGCATTTT.

The chain joins TRBV11-2 to TRBJ2-3; 9 bases are shared with TRBD1. The CDR3 is 13 amino acids. The germline V gene has CDR1 SGHAT and CDR2 FQNNGV. J was trimmed by 6 bases and V by 5 bases; bases with no gene match: 3. The CDR3 protein is CASSRDRVDTQYF. The CDR3 DNA is TGTGCCAGCAGCCGGGACAGGGTGGATACGCAGTATTTT.

The chain is built from TRBV11-2 and TRBJ2-5, with 8 bases fitting TRBD1. Losses at the gene ends were 6 bases for V and 4 bases for J; bases not matched to a gene: 10. The CDR3 totals 15 residues. Germline V gives CDR1 SGHAT, CDR2 FQNNGV. The CDR3 nucleotides are TGTGCCAGCAGGAAACTGACAGGGGTCCTAGAGACCCAGTACTTC. Its protein product is CASRKLTGVLETQYF.

This clonotype was counted between two and nine times. V is TRBV18 and J is TRBJ2-5; D unclear. V lost 5 bases to trimming and J lost 4 bases, with 8 bases between them. Per the germline V gene, CDR1 is KGHSH and CDR2 is LQKENI. The CDR3 loop spans 12 amino acids. The CDR3 DNA sequence: TGTGCCAGCTCAGCCCTCGGAGAGACCCAGTACTTC. Translated: CASSALGETQYF.

V is TRBV3-1 and J is TRBJ1-5; D is uncertain. Trimming removed 4 bases at V and 3 bases at J, with 13 bases between. Germline-derived CDR1 and CDR2 are LGHDT and YNNKEL (reference sequence). The CDR3 is 15 amino acids. The CDR3 is CASSPDTDVNQPQHF. The CDR3 bases are TGTGCCAGCAGCCCAGATACGGACGTCAATCAGCCCCAGCATTTT.

V usage is TRBV11-3 and J usage is TRBJ1-1; 9 nucleotides line up with TRBD1. The V gene's germline CDR1 is SGHNT and CDR2 YENEEA. With V trimmed by 6 bases and J by 6 bases, 11 bases remained unmatched. The length of the CDR3 is 15 residues. The CDR3 DNA reads as TGTGCCAGCAGGGCCCGGGACAGGGCAGGATCTGAAGCTTTCTTT. Translated, it gives CASRARDRAGSEAFF.

The gene calls are TRBV5-1 and TRBJ2-3; 10 bases are a match to TRBD2. V shed 7 bases, J shed 2 bases, and the junction held 13 bases outside the gene matches. Germline V gene data show CDR1 as SGHRS and CDR2 as YFSETQ. The CDR3 totals 17 residues. The CDR3 protein is CASCPNPAGGYTDTQYF. The DNA for the CDR3 is TGCGCCAGCTGTCCCAACCCAGCGGGGGGGTACACAGATACGCAGTATTTT.

This clonotype occurred a few times. The chain combines TRBV7-8 with TRBJ2-5; the D call may be TRBD1 or TRBD2 (6 bases each). With 3 bases removed from V and 5 bases from J, the gap between germline ends came to 22 bases. Germline V CDR1 and CDR2: SGHVS, FQNEAQ. CDR3 length: 17 amino acids. Here the CDR3 reads CASSLGTRRGSGETQYF. CDR3 nucleotide sequence: TGTGCCAGCAGCTTGGGAACACGTAGGGGGAGCGGGGAGACCCAGTACTTC.

In this sample, this clonotype turned up a few times. V and J are TRBV5-1 and TRBJ1-2; possibly TRBD1 for D (5 bases). The CDR3 length is 14 residues. V lost 2 bases and J 7 bases, leaving 15 bases between the germline ends. CDR1 is SGHRS and CDR2 is YFSETQ in the germline V gene. In DNA, the CDR3 is TGCGCCAGCAGCTTAAGTCCGGGGACGGGTGGCTACACCTTC. Translating gives CASSLSPGTGGYTF. The complete variable domain, with remaining parts taken from reference TRBV5-1 and TRBJ1-2, reads KAGVTQTPRYLIKTRGQQVTLSCSPISGHRSVSWYQQTPGQGLQFLFEYFSETQRNKGNFPGRFSGRQFSNSRSEMNVSTLELGDSALYLCASSLSPGTGGYTFGSGTRLTVV.

This clonotype was recorded a few times. The rearrangement links TRBV6-5 to TRBJ2-1; D possibly matches TRBD1 or TRBD2 (7 bases each). CDR3 length: 17 amino acids. With 6 bases removed from V and 1 base from J, the gap between germline ends came to 19 bases. Per germline, CDR1 MNHEY and CDR2 SVGAGI. DNA for the CDR3: TGTGCCAGCAGCCCCAGGGGGGGAAGGTTTTCCTACAATGAGCAGTTCTTC. Protein sequence: CASSPRGGRFSYNEQFF.

This chain links TRBV12-3 or TRBV12-4 with TRBJ1-2; D may be TRBD1 (6 bases). This CDR3 is built from 15 residues. V was shortened by 6 bases and J by 4 bases, with 18 bases between the two germline ends. The CDR3 DNA is TGTGCCAGCAGCCTATCCAGACTCAGGGGCTATGGCTACACCTTC. Translated, it gives CASSLSRLRGYGYTF.

This clonotype was observed a few times. The rearrangement uses TRBV7-9 and TRBJ1-1, with TRBD1 matching 7 bases. Per the germline V gene, CDR1 is SEHNR and CDR2 is FQNEAQ (reference sequence). V lost 1 base to trimming and J lost 5 bases; unmatched junction nucleotides: 4. There are 14 residues in the CDR3. CDR3: CASSLVTGYTEAFF. The CDR3 coding sequence is TGTGCCAGCAGCTTAGTGACAGGGTATACTGAAGCTTTCTTT. Full variable domain (missing parts from reference TRBV7-9 and TRBJ1-1): DTGVSQNPRHKITKRGQNVTFRCDPISEHNRLYWYRQTLGQGPEFLTYFQNEAQLEKSRLLSDRFSAERPKGSFSTLEIQRTEQGDSAMYLCASSLVTGYTEAFFGQGTRLTVV.

The gene calls are TRBV10-3 and TRBJ1-1; possibly TRBD1 for D (5 bases). The germline CDR1 and CDR2 sequences are ENHRY and SYGVKD. With 5 bases removed from V and 3 bases from J, the gap between germline ends came to 10 bases. The CDR3 is 13 residues long. The CDR3 nucleotides are TGTGCCATCAGTCAGGGCTTGGACACTGAAGCTTTCTTT. It encodes CAISQGLDTEAFF.

The count of this clonotype is one. The V call is TRBV18, the J call TRBJ2-3, with D tentatively TRBD1 or TRBD2 (5 bases each). The CDR3 runs 17 residues. Trimming shortened V by 2 bases and J by 7 bases, and 22 bases separated the two germline ends. The germline gives CDR1 KGHSH, CDR2 LQKENI. The CDR3: CASSPVGRGVSTNTQYF. The CDR3 nucleotides read TGTGCCAGCTCACCAGTTGGGAGAGGGGTCAGCACGAATACGCAGTATTTT.

Many counts were recorded for this clonotype. The chain recombines TRBV4-3 with TRBJ1-4; D not certain. Trimming removed 4 bases from V and 10 bases from J, with 19 bases in between. The germline V gene has CDR1 LGHNA and CDR2 YSLEER. The CDR3 is 15 residues long. The CDR3 reads CASSRALSAPGKLFF. In DNA form, the CDR3 reads TGCGCCAGCAGCCGAGCGCTCTCAGCCCCGGGAAAACTGTTTTTT.

The chain uses TRBV9 and TRBJ2-3; possibly TRBD1 for D (5 bases). CDR1 SGDLS and CDR2 YYNGEE come from the germline V gene. This CDR3 spans 15 amino acids. The ends were cut back, 0 bases at V and 2 bases at J, with 10 bases in the middle. CDR3 protein: CASSVVNRHTDTQYF. The CDR3 DNA reads TGTGCCAGCAGCGTAGTTAACAGGCACACAGATACGCAGTATTTT.

The CDR3 loop reads CASSSPGTTGQETQYF. CDR3 nucleotides: TGTGCCAGCAGCTCCCCCGGGACTACCGGCCAAGAGACCCAGTACTTC. The chain is built from TRBV5-4 and TRBJ2-5; TRBD2 aligns across 7 bases. Germline lookup yields CDR1 SGHNT and CDR2 YYREEE (reference sequence). CDR3 length equals 16 residues. With 3 bases clipped from V and 1 base from J, the junction kept 9 bases outside the gene matches.

The table lists this clonotype with a few counts. The rearrangement uses TRBV9 and TRBJ2-7; 12 bases are shared with TRBD1. Germline V gives CDR1 SGDLS, CDR2 YYNGEE. There are 17 residues in the CDR3. With V trimmed by 7 bases and J by 6 bases, 17 bases remained unmatched. This CDR3 reads CASEAGTGGERSAEQYF. CDR3 nucleotides: TGTGCCAGCGAAGCTGGGACAGGGGGCGAGCGTTCGGCCGAGCAGTACTTC.

The chain links TRBV24-1 to TRBJ1-2, with a weak D call TRBD1 (6 bases). The CDR3 covers 14 residues. Trimming removed 7 bases from V and 2 bases from J, with 13 bases in between. Germline assignment: CDR1 KGHDR and CDR2 SFDVKD. CDR3: CATSGQGRNYGYTF. As DNA, the CDR3 is TGTGCCACCAGCGGGCAGGGGAGGAACTATGGCTACACCTTC.

The chain joins TRBV7-6 to TRBJ2-7; TRBD1 matches 9 bases. The germline gives CDR1 SGHVS, CDR2 FNYEAQ. V was clipped by 2 bases and J by 1 base; unmatched bases: 3. CDR3 length: 15 amino acids. CDR3 nucleotides: TGTGCCAGCAGCTTAATGGGGACAGGGTCCTACGAGCAGTACTTC. It codes for CASSLMGTGSYEQYF.

The CDR3 DNA reads as TGTGCCTGGAGTGTAAAAAGGTCAGGGATCGAAGCTTTCTTT. Its protein is CAWSVKRSGIEAFF. The rearrangement joins TRBV30 to TRBJ1-1; D possibly corresponds to TRBD1 (5 bases). Looked up from germline, CDR1 is GTSNPN and CDR2 is SVGIG (reference sequence). The ends were cut back, 0 bases at V and 8 bases at J, with 16 bases in the middle. This CDR3 has 14 amino acids.

This clonotype turned up a few times. The V gene is TRBV4-1, the J gene TRBJ2-5, with D perhaps TRBD1 (5 bases). Germline V gene sequence: CDR1 MGHRA, CDR2 YSYEKL. The CDR3 is 16 residues long. Trimming cost V 1 base and J 4 bases, with 16 bases left between them. The CDR3 bases are TGCGCCAGCAGCCAAGCTCTGCAGGGTGGGTTAGAGACCCAGTACTTC. Its translation is CASSQALQGGLETQYF.

The chain joins TRBV10-3 to TRBJ2-7; 7 positions agree with TRBD1. The V segment lost 8 bases and the J segment 5 bases; nucleotides outside the gene matches: 9. CDR1 ENHRY and CDR2 SYGVKD come from the germline V gene. This CDR3 is 13 amino acids long. The CDR3 DNA reads TGTGCCATCCGTACAGGGGATCGGCACGAGCAGTACTTC. This encodes CAIRTGDRHEQYF.